This T cell receptor beta chain appears in the sequencing data of a study of blood T cell repertoires in COVID-19. Study summary: Acute and convalescent COVID-19 samples came from the United States, Italy and Spain.

Those who participated ranged in age from roughly 18 to 100 years and resided in 20 to 30 US areas. Original methodology: Reference gene primer amplification gave estimated nucleated cell counts. TCRdb keeps only in-frame clones here, not all; method: immunoSEQ multiplex PCR. V, J and clone size derive from that table, while D and trimming were established from the DNA sequence. The table shows about 300,000 clones, with about nine tenths occurring only once. The TCR was taken from a woman between 35 and 50 years old who had recovered from COVID-19. The material sequenced was PBMCs or T cells enriched from blood (not recorded which).

The CDR3 spells CASSGGDRASAGEKLFF. CDR3 nucleotide sequence: TGTGCCAGCAGTGGGGGAGACAGGGCCTCGGCGGGCGAAAAACTGTTTTTT. V usage is TRBV25-1 and J usage is TRBJ1-4; 7 nucleotides match TRBD1. CDR1 is MGHDK, CDR2 SYGVNS, per germline. After removal of 4 bases from V and 8 bases from J, the junction contained 16 bases not matched to a gene. This CDR3 has 17 amino acids.